These 20 T cell receptor beta chains share one sample of origin, sequenced in a study of OX40 agonist ivuxolimab in advanced cancers. Sequencing used immunoSEQ multiplex PCR; TCRdb keeps in-frame clones, though not all of them. This sample has under 50,000 clones, with 86% found just once. Sequenced material: CD4+ or CD8+ T cells sorted from blood, taken in a trial of the OX40 agonist ivuxolimab. The receptors come from an adult with an advanced solid tumor such as melanoma, head and neck, liver or kidney cancer.

The V and J genes are TRBV28 and TRBJ2-7, with 8 bases identical to TRBD1. V was clipped by 3 bases and J by 7 bases; unmatched bases: 8. Germline V CDR1 and CDR2: MDHEN, SYDVKM. The CDR3 consists of 14 residues. The CDR3 DNA follows: TGTGCCAGCAGTTTGGTCTCGACAGGGGAAGAGCAGTACGTC. Its translation is CASSLVSTGEEQYV.

The J gene is TRBJ1-1, the V gene TRBV10-2, with D unclear. V was clipped by 4 bases and J by 4 bases, with 4 bases between them. CDR3 length: 11 residues. CDR1 is WSHSY and CDR2 is SAAADI in the germline V gene. The CDR3 sequence is CASSGPTEAFF. The CDR3 region has the DNA TGCGCCAGCAGTGGTCCCACTGAAGCTTTCTTT.

The chain carries TRBV9 and TRBJ2-1, with 11 bases fitting TRBD2. This CDR3 comprises 16 residues. Looked up from germline, CDR1 is SGDLS and CDR2 is YYNGEE. Germline trimming cut 0 bases from V and 8 bases from J; bases unmatched to any gene: 7. The CDR3 sequence: CASSVGIAGGWYEQFF. CDR3 nucleotides: TGTGCCAGCAGCGTAGGAATAGCGGGAGGGTGGTATGAGCAGTTCTTC.

The chain carries TRBV5-4 and TRBJ2-7, with a weak D call TRBD1 (6 bases). Trimming took 4 bases from V and 4 from J, leaving 12 bases between them. The CDR3 runs to 13 residues. Germline CDR1 reads SGHNT; CDR2 reads YYREEE (reference sequence). The CDR3 DNA sequence: TGTGCCAGCAGCAATGGCCAGGGGTACGAGCAGTACGTC. Translating gives CASSNGQGYEQYV.

V and J are TRBV7-6 and TRBJ2-7; D uncertain. V lost 1 base and J lost 3, with 10 bases in between. The V gene's germline CDR1 is SGHVS and CDR2 FNYEAQ. The CDR3 is 14 amino acids. CDR3 DNA: TGTGCCAGCAGCTTAGAGCATGAAGGCTACGAGCAGTACTTC. Residues: CASSLEHEGYEQYF.

The chain has TRBV30 and TRBJ2-7; 9 nucleotides agree with TRBD2. CDR3 length equals 16 residues. Germline values: CDR1 GTSNPN, CDR2 SVGIG (reference sequence). The V and J ends lost 2 bases and 2 bases, in that order; junction bases with no gene match: 10. CDR3 residues: CAWSPSRLADPYEQYF. The DNA for the CDR3 is TGTGCCTGGAGTCCCTCTCGACTAGCGGATCCCTACGAGCAGTACTTC.

The chain is built from TRBV7-6 and TRBJ2-1; TRBD1 agrees at 8 bases. The CDR3 length is 15 residues. Unmatched junction bases numbered 4, after V lost 4 bases and J lost 2 bases. The germline V gene encodes CDR1 SGHVS and CDR2 FNYEAQ. The CDR3 nucleotides read TGTGCCAGCAGCTCCTCGGGACAGGCCTACAATGAGCAGTTCTTC. Translated: CASSSSGQAYNEQFF.

The chain uses TRBV19 and TRBJ1-1, with 8 bases identical to TRBD1. V lost 6 bases, J lost 4 bases, and 10 bases stayed unmatched. The CDR3 runs to 15 residues. Germline CDR1 LNHDA, CDR2 SQIVND (reference sequence). The CDR3, as DNA: TGTGCCAGTAGGGAGGACAGGGTGATTAGCACTGAAGCTTTCTTT. It codes for CASREDRVISTEAFF.

This chain uses TRBV5-4 with TRBJ2-7; D possibly corresponds to TRBD2 (5 bases). V gave up 0 bases and J gave up 3 bases, with 13 bases separating them. Germline-derived CDR1 and CDR2 are SGHNT and YYREEE (reference sequence). The CDR3 has 15 amino acids. The CDR3, as DNA: TGTGCCAGCAGCTTGGGCCGAGCTAGCAGCTACGAGCAGTACTTC. Amino acid sequence: CASSLGRASSYEQYF.

The chain couples TRBV9 to TRBJ2-1, with 7 bases aligning to TRBD2. V was pared by 7 bases and J by 6 bases, with 4 bases of the junction left unmatched. The germline V gene encodes CDR1 SGDLS and CDR2 YYNGEE. There are 12 residues in the CDR3. The CDR3 reads CASGPGGNEQFF. Written as DNA, the CDR3 is TGTGCCAGCGGACCGGGAGGCAATGAGCAGTTCTTC.

The gene calls are TRBV7-8 and TRBJ2-2; 8 positions match TRBD1. The germline V gene has CDR1 SGHVS and CDR2 FQNEAQ. The CDR3 loop spans 15 amino acids. Germline trimming cut 5 bases from V and 3 bases from J; bases unmatched to any gene: 5. CDR3 coding DNA: TGTGCCAGCAGCGACAGGGGATTGGACACCGGGGAGCTGTTTTTT. Its protein product is CASSDRGLDTGELFF. The variable domain in full, with the rest retrieved from reference TRBV7-8 and TRBJ2-2, is GAGVSQSPRYKVAKRGQDVALRCDPISGHVSLFWYQQALGQGPEFLTYFQNEAQLDKSGLPSDRFFAERPEGSVSTLKIQRTQQEDSAVYLCASSDRGLDTGELFFGEGSRLTVL.

CDR3 DNA: TGTGCCAGCAGCACCCCCGCTTTTAGGCGGGGGGGGACAGATACGCAGTATTTT. This codes for CASSTPAFRRGGTDTQYF. The V and J genes are TRBV7-8 and TRBJ2-3; TRBD2 matches at 9 bases. The germline CDR1 and CDR2 sequences are SGHVS and FQNEAQ. This CDR3 comprises 18 residues. V gave up 5 bases and J gave up 3 bases; unmatched junction bases: 15.

The V gene is TRBV7-9, the J gene TRBJ2-2, with TRBD1 as a possible D gene (6 bases). V gave up 2 bases and J gave up 4 bases, with 11 bases separating them. This CDR3 has 15 residues. Germline loops: CDR1 SEHNR, CDR2 FQNEAQ (reference sequence). CDR3 coding DNA: TGTGCCAGCAGCTTAAACCAGGGGAGCACCGGGGAGCTGTTTTTT. The encoded protein is CASSLNQGSTGELFF. Supplemented by reference TRBV7-9 and TRBJ2-2, the full variable domain reads DTGVSQNPRHKITKRGQNVTFRCDPISEHNRLYWYRQTLGQGPEFLTYFQNEAQLEKSRLLSDRFSAERPKGSFSTLEIQRTEQGDSAMYLCASSLNQGSTGELFFGEGSRLTVL.

The chain carries TRBV5-4 and TRBJ2-2; D is unresolved. Germline CDR1 SGHNT, CDR2 YYREEE (reference sequence). Trimming left V 6 bases short and J 6 bases short, with 9 bases between. The CDR3 totals 12 residues. The CDR3 reads CASTFLSGELFF. The CDR3 DNA sequence: TGTGCCAGCACCTTCTTGTCCGGGGAGCTGTTTTTT.

This chain links TRBV7-9 with TRBJ2-3; D call uncertain. The CDR3 contains 14 residues. CDR1 is SEHNR and CDR2 is FQNEAQ in the germline V gene (reference sequence). The ends were cut back, 4 bases at V and 2 bases at J, with 10 bases in the middle. CDR3 nucleotide sequence: TGTGCCAGCAGCTCCTGGCGACCCACAGATACGCAGTATTTT. Its protein product is CASSSWRPTDTQYF. The full variable domain, rest sourced from reference TRBV7-9 and TRBJ2-3, is DTGVSQNPRHKITKRGQNVTFRCDPISEHNRLYWYRQTLGQGPEFLTYFQNEAQLEKSRLLSDRFSAERPKGSFSTLEIQRTEQGDSAMYLCASSSWRPTDTQYFGPGTRLTVL.

This chain uses TRBV1 with TRBJ2-7; the D segment call TRBD2 is taken from the table without a DNA check. TRBV1 represents a pseudogene. CDR3 size: 13 residues. CDR3 in amino acids: CTSPPDYVDEQYF. CDR3 DNA: TGCACCAGCCCGCCGGACTATGTAGACGAGCAGTACTTC.

This chain uses TRBV6-5 with TRBJ2-3; 8 bases match TRBD2. Germline CDR1 and CDR2: MNHEY and SVGAGI. CDR3 length: 11 amino acids. CDR3 DNA: TGTGCAGTACGGGGGGGGAATACGCAGTATTTT. Translated, it gives CAVRGGNTQYF.

This clone was observed a few times. This chain connects TRBV4-2 to TRBJ1-1, with no clear D. The CDR3 has 13 amino acids. CDR1 LGHNA and CDR2 YNFKEQ come from the germline V gene. V lost 5 bases and J 2 bases, leaving 9 bases between the germline ends. The CDR3 region has the DNA TGTGCCAGCAGCTTGTGGGGAAACACTGAAGCTTTCTTT. Amino acid sequence: CASSLWGNTEAFF.

This clone was observed once. The rearrangement links TRBV6-1 to TRBJ1-5; no reliable D call. This CDR3 is 13 amino acids long. The V end lost 6 bases, the J end lost 4 bases, and 10 bases lay between the germline ends. The germline V gene has CDR1 MNHNS and CDR2 SASEGT. The CDR3 protein is CASRWAVNQPQHF. The CDR3 bases are TGTGCCAGCAGATGGGCGGTTAATCAGCCCCAGCATTTT.

The rearrangement uses TRBV4-1 and TRBJ1-5; 7 bases fit TRBD1. Germline V gives CDR1 MGHRA, CDR2 YSYEKL. The J segment lost 1 base and the V segment lost 0 bases, leaving 6 bases of the junction unmatched. The CDR3 runs to 17 residues. The CDR3 spells CASSQEHRGFSNQPQHF. DNA of the CDR3: TGCGCCAGCAGCCAAGAACACAGGGGATTCAGCAATCAGCCCCAGCATTTT.